These 17 T cell receptor beta chains originate from one sample sequenced in a study of shared clonotypes between healthy human individuals. TCRdb keeps only in-frame clones here, not all; method: immunoSEQ multiplex PCR. The data show roughly 530,000 clones, less than 96% seen once. Sequenced input: naive CD4+ T cells sorted from blood. The subset is: CD45RA+ positively selected. These receptors were obtained from a woman aged 25-40 years in good health.

The V call is TRBV5-6, the J call TRBJ2-7, with D uncertain. Trimming removed 4 bases from V and 6 bases from J, with 11 bases in between. Per germline, CDR1 SGHDT and CDR2 YYEEEE. CDR3 length: 12 amino acids. The CDR3 DNA reads as TGTGCCAGCAGCCCACTGTTGGGCGAGCAGTACTTC. Translated: CASSPLLGEQYF.

V usage is TRBV28 and J usage is TRBJ2-5, with TRBD2 matching over 14 bases. With the DNA end fitting TRBJ2-7 better, the J assignment may be wrong. Germline V lookup: CDR1 MDHEN, CDR2 SYDVKM. This CDR3 contains 17 residues. The CDR3 region is CASSSSGTSGSFYEQYF. The CDR3 nucleotides read TGTGCCAGCAGTTCTTCCGGGACTAGCGGGAGTTTCTACGAGCAGTACTTC.

The gene calls are TRBV18 and TRBJ2-2; D uncertain. The V end was cut by 1 base, the J end by 4 bases, with 7 bases between. In germline, CDR1 is KGHSH, CDR2 LQKENI. CDR3 length: 14 amino acids. This CDR3 reads CASSPQDLTGELFF. In DNA form, the CDR3 reads TGTGCCAGCTCACCACAGGACCTCACCGGGGAGCTGTTTTTT. Together with reference TRBV18 and TRBJ2-2, the CDR3 gives the full variable domain: NAGVMQNPRHLVRRRGQEARLRCSPMKGHSHVYWYRQLPEEGLKFMVYLQKENIIDESGMPKERFSAEFPKEGPSILRIQQVVRGDSAAYFCASSPQDLTGELFFGEGSRLTVL.

The chain links TRBV2 to TRBJ2-2, with D possibly being TRBD1 (5 bases). Trimming removed 2 bases from V and 4 bases from J, with 14 bases in between. CDR1 is SNHLY, CDR2 FYNNEI, per germline. CDR3 length: 16 residues. As DNA, the CDR3 is TGTGCCAGCAGTGAATTCGAAACCCAGGGCACCGGGGAGCTGTTTTTT. This translates into CASSEFETQGTGELFF. Full variable domain (missing parts from reference TRBV2 and TRBJ2-2): EPEVTQTPSHQVTQMGQEVILRCVPISNHLYFYWYRQILGQKVEFLVSFYNNEISEKSEIFDDQFSVERPDGSNFTLKIRSTKLEDSAMYFCASSEFETQGTGELFFGEGSRLTVL.

The rearrangement uses TRBV5-4 and TRBJ2-3; D is possibly TRBD1 (7 bases). The germline V gene has CDR1 SGHNT and CDR2 YYREEE (reference sequence). With 2 bases removed from V and 2 bases from J, the gap between germline ends came to 15 bases. The CDR3 totals 16 residues. CDR3 nucleotides: TGTGCCAGCAGCTTCGGGGCAGGGGGGACCACAGATACGCAGTATTTT. Its protein product is CASSFGAGGTTDTQYF.

The DNA for the CDR3 is TGCGCCAGCAGCTTGGCCTCTATCTACGAGCAGTACTTC. Translation: CASSLASIYEQYF. The chain uses TRBV5-1 and TRBJ2-7; no clear D. The germline V gene encodes CDR1 SGHRS and CDR2 YFSETQ. The V and J ends lost 0 bases and 3 bases respectively, with 7 bases between them. CDR3 length: 13 amino acids. Looking up the rest from reference TRBV5-1 and TRBJ2-7 gives the full variable domain: KAGVTQTPRYLIKTRGQQVTLSCSPISGHRSVSWYQQTPGQGLQFLFEYFSETQRNKGNFPGRFSGRQFSNSRSEMNVSTLELGDSALYLCASSLASIYEQYFGPGTRLTVT.

This chain uses TRBV5-8 with TRBJ2-1; 10 nucleotides align to TRBD2. V gave up 6 bases and J gave up 4 bases; unmatched junction bases: 7. The CDR3 extends over 15 amino acids. Germline V gene sequence: CDR1 SGHTS, CDR2 YDEGEE. CDR3: CASNPGLASYNEQFF. The CDR3 coding sequence is TGTGCCAGCAACCCGGGACTAGCGAGTTACAATGAGCAGTTCTTC.

The chain links TRBV5-4 to TRBJ2-7; D gene ambiguous. The germline V gene has CDR1 SGHNT and CDR2 YYREEE (reference sequence). The CDR3 extends over 13 amino acids. The V end lost 3 bases, the J end lost 1 base, and 8 bases lay between the germline ends. CDR3 amino acids: CASSSRYSYEQYF. The CDR3 DNA is TGTGCCAGCAGCTCCCGCTATTCCTACGAGCAGTACTTC.

The genes are TRBV6-1 and TRBJ2-7; D is perhaps TRBD1 (5 bases). Germline V lookup: CDR1 MNHNS, CDR2 SASEGT. V was shortened by 1 base and J by 2 bases, with 6 bases between the two germline ends. The CDR3 is made up of 13 amino acids. The CDR3 coding sequence is TGTGCCAGCAGTGAAGACAGGCCCTACGAGCAGTACTTC. It translates to CASSEDRPYEQYF.

The V gene is TRBV9, the J gene TRBJ2-1, with 10 bases that match TRBD2. This CDR3 is built from 18 residues. The junction had 7 bases not matched to a gene; V was cut back by 1 base and J by 0 bases. From germline, CDR1 is SGDLS and CDR2 YYNGEE. The CDR3 loop is CASSVLAGGSSSYNEQFF. The CDR3 DNA is TGTGCCAGCAGCGTATTAGCGGGAGGATCCAGCTCCTACAATGAGCAGTTCTTC.

The rearrangement uses TRBV5-6 and TRBJ1-3; D perhaps matches TRBD1 (6 bases). This CDR3 has 14 residues. V lost 3 bases to trimming and J lost 4 bases, with 11 bases between them. In germline, CDR1 is SGHDT, CDR2 YYEEEE. In DNA form, the CDR3 reads TGTGCCAGCAGCTACAGGGACTCGGGAAACACCATATATTTT. As protein: CASSYRDSGNTIYF.

The V gene is TRBV6-5, the J gene TRBJ2-3; D remains unclear. CDR3 length: 13 amino acids. The germline V gene encodes CDR1 MNHEY and CDR2 SVGAGI. Trimming removed 2 bases at V and 5 bases at J, with 8 bases between. CDR3 protein: CASSYTEQDTQYF. The CDR3 coding sequence is TGTGCCAGCAGTTACACTGAACAAGATACGCAGTATTTT.

This CDR3 is CASSWRDRELPEAFF. As DNA, the CDR3 is TGTGCCAGTAGTTGGAGGGACCGAGAATTGCCTGAAGCTTTCTTT. The rearrangement joins TRBV19 to TRBJ1-1; TRBD1 might be the D (5 bases). Germline CDR1 reads LNHDA; CDR2 reads SQIVND (reference sequence). The CDR3 has 15 amino acids. V lost 5 bases to trimming and J lost 6 bases, with 19 bases between them. Full variable domain (remainder filled in from reference TRBV19 and TRBJ1-1): DGGITQSPKYLFRKEGQNVTLSCEQNLNHDAMYWYRQDPGQGLRLIYYSQIVNDFQKGDIAEGYSVSREKKESFPLTVTSAQKNPTAFYLCASSWRDRELPEAFFGQGTRLTVV.

The rearrangement uses TRBV19 and TRBJ1-5, with TRBD1 matching 7 bases. V shed 7 bases and J 7 bases; nucleotides not matched to a gene: 13. CDR1 LNHDA and CDR2 SQIVND come from the germline V gene (reference sequence). The CDR3 extends over 15 amino acids. Written as DNA, the CDR3 is TGTGCCAGTACCTACCTCAGGGCAGGGGGACAGCCCCAGCATTTT. As protein: CASTYLRAGGQPQHF.

The rearrangement links TRBV6-1 to TRBJ2-7; no definite D call. CDR3 length equals 13 residues. The V end lost 6 bases, the J end lost 0 bases, and 9 bases lay between the germline ends. The germline CDR1 and CDR2 sequences are MNHNS and SASEGT. The CDR3 sequence is CASRPLSSYEQYF. DNA for the CDR3: TGTGCCAGCAGGCCCCTGAGCTCCTACGAGCAGTACTTC.

The V gene is TRBV11-2, the J gene TRBJ2-2; 9 positions match TRBD2. V lost 3 bases, J lost 5 bases, and 4 bases stayed unmatched. Germline V lookup: CDR1 SGHAT, CDR2 FQNNGV. This CDR3 is 15 amino acids long. The CDR3 coding sequence is TGTGCCAGCAGCTTCGGACTAGCGTGGACCGGGGAGCTGTTTTTT. This encodes CASSFGLAWTGELFF.

This rearrangement joins TRBV4-1 to TRBJ2-2; D is unresolved. There are 14 residues in the CDR3. Germline CDR1 reads MGHRA; CDR2 reads YSYEKL. Trimming shortened V by 4 bases and J by 5 bases, and 11 bases separated the two germline ends. In nucleotides, the CDR3 is TGCGCCAGCAGCCGTGGGCTAGGGACCGGGGAGCTGTTTTTT. Translation gives CASSRGLGTGELFF.